The TCR beta chain described here comes from a study of shared clonotypes between healthy human individuals. The sample holds one count of this clone. Its antigen remains unidentified. Across several immunoSEQ plates, the genomic DNA of each subset was split evenly. Sequenced by immunoSEQ multiplex PCR; TCRdb stores in-frame clones only, minus some. The sample consists of millions of clones, more than 90% of them appearing once. V was clipped by 5 bases and J by 4 bases; unmatched bases: 6. CDR3 length: 14 residues. The germline CDR1 and CDR2 sequences are SGHTA and FQGNSA. Study outcomes and limitations: Sharing across a few donors was seen in roughly 5% of naive CD4 clonotypes. It was the few donors that limited the genetic and exposure-history diversity represented. Non-shared clonotypes had lower generation probabilities than those shared by all four donors.

Sequencing input: naive CD4+ T cells sorted from blood. Subset reported: CD45RA+ positively selected. This receptor was identified in a man younger than 35 in good health. The chain uses TRBV7-2 and TRBJ2-5, with 8 bases identical to TRBD2. The CDR3 region is CASSVGGALETQYF. CDR3 in DNA: TGTGCCAGCAGCGTCGGGGGGGCTCTAGAGACCCAGTACTTC.